This TCR beta chain came from a study of T cell responses to AZD1222 COVID-19 vaccine. Whole-study results and caveats: Only five or six AZD1222 recipients tested seropositive at baseline.

About this clone itself: Its antigen is not identified.

Assay: immunoSEQ multiplex PCR; the TCRdb copy retains only in-frame clones and omits some. The sample has 45,000 to 60,000 clones; 70% to 90% are singletons. This CDR3 spans 13 amino acids. J gave up 9 bases and V 6 bases, and 1 base lay outside the gene matches. Germline V lookup: CDR1 SGHDN, CDR2 FVKESK. The receptor was isolated from an adult in good health. Material: peripheral blood, obtained on day 0 of AZD1222 vaccination. The genes are TRBV14 and TRBJ1-6, with 11 bases fitting TRBD1. CDR3 in DNA: TGTGCCAGCAGGGACAGGGGGCTTTCACCCCTCCACTTT. It encodes CASRDRGLSPLHF.